One and the same sample provided the 4 T cell receptor beta chains below, sequenced in a study of T cell responses to AZD1222 COVID-19 vaccine. Sequenced by immunoSEQ multiplex PCR; TCRdb stores in-frame clones only, minus some. This sample has roughly 200,000 clones, with around 94% found just once. Source: peripheral blood, taken 28 days after the second dose of the MenACWY control vaccine. These receptors were collected from an adult who received the MenACWY meningococcal vaccine as a control.

A single count supports this clone. V is TRBV5-4 and J is TRBJ2-1; 10 bases match TRBD2. V trimming: 2 bases; J trimming: 2 bases; junction bases outside the gene matches: 4. Germline CDR1 and CDR2: SGHNT and YYREEE (reference sequence). CDR3 length equals 16 residues. The CDR3 loop is CASSLIAGGTYNEQFF. The CDR3 coding sequence is TGTGCCAGCAGCTTAATAGCGGGGGGAACCTACAATGAGCAGTTCTTC.

The chain is built from TRBV2 and TRBJ2-7, with TRBD2 matching 7 bases. V shed 5 bases and J 1 base; nucleotides not matched to a gene: 5. Germline values: CDR1 SNHLY, CDR2 FYNNEI. CDR3 size: 14 residues. As DNA, the CDR3 is TGTGCCAGCAGTCTGACGGGAGGTTCCTACGAGCAGTACTTC. Its protein is CASSLTGGSYEQYF.

The chain links TRBV7-3 to TRBJ2-4; D remains unclear. The CDR3 contains 13 residues. Trimming took 5 bases from V and 5 from J, leaving 10 bases between them. In germline, CDR1 is SGHTA, CDR2 FQGTGA. Here the CDR3 reads CASSLGTENIQYF. The CDR3 DNA sequence: TGTGCCAGCAGCCTAGGCACAGAAAACATTCAGTACTTC.

The chain employs TRBV24-1 and TRBJ2-3; the D call may be TRBD1 or TRBD2 (5 bases each). This CDR3 spans 16 amino acids. Germline CDR1 KGHDR, CDR2 SFDVKD. The V and J ends lost 4 bases and 2 bases respectively, with 15 bases between them. CDR3 residues: CATSDAPGTSTDTQYF. DNA of the CDR3: TGTGCCACCAGTGACGCCCCGGGGACCTCCACAGATACGCAGTATTTT.